The 5 T cell receptor beta chains reported below all come from one sample, sequenced in a study of T-cell reconstitution after alpha-beta-depleted transplantation in children. Unique molecular identifiers were built into the TCRbeta library. TCRdb ran MiXCR on the PCR reads and lists one entry per CDR3 protein. The sample holds some 240,000 distinct CDR3 sequences, approximately 12% seen once. The sample in question was PBMCs from the stem cell graft donor, obtained from the stem cell graft. The origin of the receptors is a human donor who donated a stem cell graft to a child with acute lymphoblastic leukemia.

This clonotype has at least ten counts. The chain carries TRBV20-1 and TRBJ2-3, with 10 nucleotides matching TRBD2. With V trimmed by 7 bases and J by 3 bases, 19 bases remained unmatched. The CDR3 loop spans 18 amino acids. Germline loops: CDR1 DFQATT, CDR2 SNEGSKA (reference sequence). The CDR3 loop is CSVLGSGGLITSTDTQYF. The DNA for the CDR3 is TGCAGTGTGTTGGGTAGCGGGGGGCTAATAACGTCAACAGATACGCAGTATTTT.

This chain connects TRBV7-2 to TRBJ1-2; TRBD1 is a possible D gene (5 bases). From germline, CDR1 is SGHTA and CDR2 FQGNSA. V dropped 4 bases and J dropped 5 bases, with 20 bases sitting between them. This CDR3 has 16 residues. The CDR3 coding sequence is TGTGCCAGCAGCTCGAGGTTGTCGCAGGGACCTTATGGCTACACCTTC. It is translated as CASSSRLSQGPYGYTF.

This clonotype was detected many times. The chain joins TRBV5-1 to TRBJ2-1; D is possibly TRBD1 (6 bases). Trimming left V 0 bases short and J 4 bases short, with 8 bases between. Looked up from germline, CDR1 is SGHRS and CDR2 is YFSETQ. The CDR3 is 14 amino acids. In nucleotides, the CDR3 is TGCGCCAGCAGCTTGGACAGGGTATACAATGAGCAGTTCTTC. Amino acid sequence: CASSLDRVYNEQFF.

This clonotype was recorded at least ten times. V is TRBV4-3 and J is TRBJ2-2; TRBD1 agrees at 10 bases. The germline CDR1 and CDR2 sequences are LGHNA and YSLEER. V dropped 8 bases and J dropped 3; count of bases not matched to a gene: 6. The CDR3 extends over 15 amino acids. CDR3 sequence reads: CASGEGTGDTGELFF. In nucleotides, the CDR3 is TGCGCCAGCGGGGAGGGGACAGGGGACACCGGGGAGCTGTTTTTT.

V gene TRBV6-1 combines with J gene TRBJ1-6; D possibly corresponds to TRBD1 (6 bases). Trimming removed 8 bases at V and 8 bases at J, with 13 bases between. The CDR3 runs to 13 residues. Germline V lookup: CDR1 MNHNS, CDR2 SASEGT. CDR3 amino acids: CASRQRGDSPLHF. The CDR3 DNA reads as TGTGCCAGCCGCCAAAGGGGGGATTCACCCCTCCACTTT.